The T cell receptor beta chain under discussion was sequenced for a study of CD4 T cells in relation to SARS-CoV-2 and coronaviruses. Before the COVID-19 pandemic, during about 2011-2019, CD4+ T cells were taken from unexposed donors. After 10 to 11 days of culture, CD4+ T cells were isolated. Only one count was recorded for this clone. Its antigen is not identified. Assay used: immunoSEQ multiplex PCR; TCRdb lists only in-frame clones, some missing. Of roughly 17,000 clones detected, about 72% appear once; the ten largest clones hold 15% to 19%. Source material: CD4+ T cells from PBMCs, cultured in vitro. The TCR was taken from a human donor in good health.

This CDR3 is CASRQGPTEAFF. The CDR3 DNA is TGTGCCAGCAGACAGGGACCAACTGAAGCTTTCTTT. The chain carries TRBV3-1 (or the pseudogene TRBV3-2) and TRBJ1-1; D may be TRBD1 (6 bases). The CDR3 sequence is 12 residues long. V shed 6 bases and J shed 5 bases, with 10 bases lying between them. Germline V gene data show CDR1 as LGHDT and CDR2 as YNNKEL (reference sequence).